What follows are 8 T cell receptor beta chains derived from one specimen sequenced in a study of T cells in localized non-small cell lung cancer. Profiling relied on immunoSEQ multiplex PCR, and the TCRdb table lists in-frame clones only, not all of them. The sample lists fewer than 45,000 clones, roughly 86% occurring once. The material was peripheral blood, obtained before any cancer treatment. These receptors were taken from a female donor of 60 years or more with stage I squamous cell lung carcinoma.

The V gene is TRBV20-1, the J gene TRBJ2-5, with 7 bases identical to TRBD2. The CDR3 spans 11 residues. Trimming at V came to 7 bases and at J to 5 bases, leaving 4 bases not matched to a gene. CDR1 and CDR2 from the germline V gene are DFQATT and SNEGSKA (reference sequence). CDR3 DNA sequence: TGCAGTGGCATGCGGGAGGAGACCCAGTACTTC. It specifies CSGMREETQYF.

This chain joins TRBV5-1 and TRBJ2-7; 10 positions match TRBD1. The CDR3 covers 16 residues. The germline gives CDR1 SGHRS, CDR2 YFSETQ. J lost 1 base, V lost 5 bases, and 9 bases had no gene match. The CDR3 region is CASSFYLGQGSYEQYF. The CDR3 DNA sequence: TGCGCCAGCAGTTTCTACCTGGGACAGGGGTCCTACGAGCAGTACTTC.

J is TRBJ1-2 and V is TRBV28; possibly TRBD1 for D (6 bases). The length of the CDR3 is 17 residues. In germline, CDR1 is MDHEN, CDR2 SYDVKM. V was clipped by 4 bases and J by 1 base, with 19 bases between them. The CDR3 loop is CASSYVVGGGNNYGYTF. The CDR3 bases are TGTGCCAGCAGTTACGTGGTTGGAGGGGGGAATAACTATGGCTACACCTTC.

The V call is TRBV11-2, the J call TRBJ2-2, with 8 bases identical to TRBD2. This CDR3 is 15 amino acids long. Germline CDR1 is SGHAT and CDR2 is FQNNGV. V lost 8 bases, J lost 7 bases, and 12 bases stayed unmatched. CDR3 region: CASLTGLVQYGELFF. In DNA form, the CDR3 reads TGTGCCAGCTTAACGGGACTAGTTCAATACGGGGAGCTGTTTTTT. The whole variable domain, remainder taken from reference TRBV11-2 and TRBJ2-2, is EAGVAQSPRYKIIEKRQSVAFWCNPISGHATLYWYQQILGQGPKLLIQFQNNGVVDDSQLPKDRFSAERLKGVDSTLKIQPAKLEDSAVYLCASLTGLVQYGELFFGEGSRLTVL.

The V and J genes are TRBV30 and TRBJ1-1, with 7 nucleotides matching TRBD1. Losses at the gene ends were 2 bases for V and 0 bases for J; bases not matched to a gene: 3. There are 14 residues in the CDR3. The germline V gene encodes CDR1 GTSNPN and CDR2 SVGIG (reference sequence). CDR3 DNA sequence: TGTGCCTGGAGTCAGGGACAGCTGAACACTGAAGCTTTCTTT. Encoded protein: CAWSQGQLNTEAFF.

This chain connects TRBV18 to TRBJ1-5; TRBD1 matches 7 bases. V shed 1 base, J shed 4 bases, and the junction held 10 bases outside the gene matches. Germline V lookup: CDR1 KGHSH, CDR2 LQKENI. The CDR3 loop spans 17 amino acids. CDR3 residues: CASSPQGGQGGNQPQHF. CDR3 in DNA: TGTGCCAGCTCACCACAGGGAGGCCAGGGGGGGAATCAGCCCCAGCATTTT.

This clone was counted once. V and J are TRBV27 and TRBJ2-1; the D gene could be TRBD1 or TRBD2 (5 bases each). The germline V gene encodes CDR1 MNHEY and CDR2 SMNVEV (reference sequence). This CDR3 comprises 14 residues. V shed 6 bases and J shed 6 bases, with 15 bases lying between them. The CDR3 region has the DNA TGTGCCAGCAGCCAGGGACGGATTATCAATGAGCAGTTCTTC. It codes for CASSQGRIINEQFF.

The J gene is TRBJ1-2, the V gene TRBV4-3; a possible D gene is TRBD1 (6 bases). The CDR3 is 14 residues long. Germline CDR1 LGHNA, CDR2 YSLEER. V was trimmed by 4 bases and J by 2 bases, leaving 11 bases between them. CDR3 in amino acids: CASSLGGANYGYTF. DNA for the CDR3: TGCGCCAGCAGCCTCGGGGGGGCGAACTATGGCTACACCTTC.